The 19 T cell receptor beta chains below were found in one sample sequenced in a study of T-cell reconstitution after alpha-beta-depleted transplantation in children. The authors prepared the TCRbeta library with unique molecular identifiers. Via MiXCR, TCRdb re-called the PCR reads, giving one row per CDR3 protein. Of roughly 300,000 distinct CDR3 sequences in the sample, 10% to 13% are singletons; the top ten hold more than 2%. The sample was PBMCs from the stem cell graft donor, taken from the stem cell graft. The receptors derive from a human donor who donated a stem cell graft to a child with acute lymphoblastic leukemia.

This clonotype was picked up many times. The chain carries TRBV7-8 and TRBJ2-7; D is perhaps TRBD1 (5 bases). The CDR3 loop spans 15 amino acids. The V end was cut by 1 base, the J end by 0 bases, with 10 bases between. The germline V gene encodes CDR1 SGHVS and CDR2 FQNEAQ. This CDR3 reads CASSLVGRSSYEQYF. CDR3 bases: TGTGCCAGCAGCTTAGTGGGGCGGAGCTCCTACGAGCAGTACTTC.

Turning to this clonotype: Lacking the conserved final phenylalanine or tryptophan, this CDR3 likely reflects a read error. The chain joins TRBV12-3 or TRBV12-4 to TRBJ2-1; D possibly matches TRBD1 or TRBD2 (5 bases each). The V end lost 3 bases, the J end lost 6 bases, and 12 bases lay between the germline ends. The CDR3 extends over 14 amino acids. DNA for the CDR3: TGTGCCAGCAGTTTTGAGGGGCGAATCAATGAGCAGTTCTCC. Translated: CASSFEGRINEQFS.

This clonotype was seen once. Lacking the conserved final phenylalanine or tryptophan, this CDR3 likely reflects a read error. The rearrangement joins TRBV7-2 to TRBJ2-7; 8 nucleotides agree with TRBD1. With 1 base clipped from V and 3 bases from J, the junction kept 5 bases outside the gene matches. Looked up from germline, CDR1 is SGHTA and CDR2 is FQGNSA. There are 15 residues in the CDR3. The CDR3 protein is CASSLELGQGYEQYL. As DNA, the CDR3 is TGTGCCAGCAGCTTAGAGTTAGGACAGGGCTACGAGCAGTACTTG.

At least ten counts were recorded for this clonotype. The chain combines TRBV20-1 with TRBJ2-1; D may be TRBD1 (6 bases). Trimming shortened V by 6 bases and J by 9 bases, and 12 bases separated the two germline ends. The CDR3 spans 11 residues. CDR1 is DFQATT and CDR2 is SNEGSKA in the germline V gene (reference sequence). The CDR3 DNA reads TGCAGTGCAAGCCGGGACATTGAGCAGTTCTTC. Encoded protein: CSASRDIEQFF.

Comments on this clonotype: Given a much more abundant clone one base away, this may be a read error. This sequence joins TRBV12-3 or TRBV12-4 and TRBJ2-6; a possible D gene is TRBD2 (6 bases). Trimming cost V 6 bases and J 15 bases, with 21 bases left between them. This CDR3 contains 14 residues. CDR3 coding DNA: TGTGCCAGCAGGAGACTAGATTCCCCCTGGGGCCTGACTTTC. This gives the protein CASRRLDSPWGLTF.

The rearrangement uses TRBV4-3 and TRBJ2-3; no reliable D call. The V end was cut by 0 bases, the J end by 0 bases, with 4 bases between. Looked up from germline, CDR1 is LGHNA and CDR2 is YSLEER. CDR3 length: 14 amino acids. CDR3 sequence: CASSQDPSTDTQYF. CDR3 nucleotides: TGCGCCAGCAGCCAAGATCCTAGCACAGATACGCAGTATTTT.

The chain has TRBV5-1 and TRBJ2-7, with a weak D call TRBD1 (5 bases). CDR3 size: 16 residues. CDR1 is SGHRS and CDR2 is YFSETQ in the germline V gene. Trimming stripped 7 bases from V and 1 base from J, with 21 bases between. CDR3 nucleotide sequence: TGCGCCAGCCGGCAGGGAATCCCCCCCGATTCCTACGAGCAGTACTTC. It yields the protein CASRQGIPPDSYEQYF.

The chain joins TRBV4-2 to TRBJ1-5; D might be TRBD1 (5 bases). The CDR3 covers 18 residues. Trimming took 0 bases from V and 0 from J, leaving 15 bases between them. CDR1 is LGHNA and CDR2 is YNFKEQ in the germline V gene. The CDR3 protein is CASSQDQRGKYSNQPQHF. DNA for the CDR3: TGTGCCAGCAGCCAAGATCAAAGGGGAAAATATAGCAATCAGCCCCAGCATTTT.

The genes are TRBV27 and TRBJ2-5; 12 bases map to TRBD2. The junction had 7 bases not matched to a gene; V was cut back by 5 bases and J by 9 bases. CDR1 and CDR2 from the germline V gene are MNHEY and SMNVEV (reference sequence). This CDR3 spans 14 amino acids. The CDR3 here is CASSATSGSGAQYF. In nucleotides, the CDR3 is TGTGCCAGCAGTGCGACTAGCGGGAGCGGGGCCCAGTACTTC.

This clonotype was recorded a few times. The rearrangement uses TRBV5-6 and TRBJ2-3; D is possibly TRBD2 (5 bases). Per the germline V gene, CDR1 is SGHDT and CDR2 is YYEEEE. The CDR3 has 15 amino acids. V lost 3 bases to trimming and J lost 2 bases, with 13 bases between them. For the CDR3, the DNA is TGTGCCAGCAGCTCGGGGTTGGCAAACACAGATACGCAGTATTTT. It encodes CASSSGLANTDTQYF. The full variable domain, completed using reference TRBV5-6 and TRBJ2-3, is DAGVTQSPTHLIKTRGQQVTLRCSPKSGHDTVSWYQQALGQGPQFIFQYYEEEERQRGNFPDRFSGHQFPNYSSELNVNALLLGDSALYLCASSSGLANTDTQYFGPGTRLTVL.

This chain links TRBV7-2 with TRBJ1-2, with a possible D match to TRBD1 (6 bases). The CDR3 runs to 14 residues. V lost 0 bases to trimming and J lost 3 bases, with 8 bases between them. Germline CDR1 reads SGHTA; CDR2 reads FQGNSA. CDR3 DNA sequence: TGTGCCAGCAGCTTAGCTTCAGGGGACTATGGCTACACCTTC. It is translated as CASSLASGDYGYTF.

V gene TRBV7-9 combines with J gene TRBJ2-1; possibly TRBD2 for D (5 bases). Germline V lookup: CDR1 SEHNR, CDR2 FQNEAQ (reference sequence). V lost 4 bases to trimming and J lost 6 bases, with 13 bases between them. This CDR3 comprises 14 residues. CDR3: CASSSLAGPNEQFF. CDR3 coding DNA: TGTGCCAGCAGCTCCCTTGCGGGCCCCAATGAGCAGTTCTTC.

The table lists this clonotype with many counts. V and J are TRBV5-1 and TRBJ2-5; TRBD2 aligns across 7 bases. CDR3 length: 14 residues. With V trimmed by 4 bases and J by 2 bases, 5 bases remained unmatched. The V gene's germline CDR1 is SGHRS and CDR2 YFSETQ. The DNA of the CDR3 is TGCGCCAGCAGCCACACTAGCGATCAAGAGACCCAGTACTTC. Translation gives CASSHTSDQETQYF.

This clonotype came up many times. This chain uses TRBV29-1 with TRBJ2-1; possibly TRBD2 for D (6 bases). Trimming removed 6 bases at V and 7 bases at J, with 13 bases between. The CDR3 is 12 amino acids. CDR1 SQVTM and CDR2 ANQGSEA come from the germline V gene. The CDR3, as DNA: TGCAGCGTCAGTGGAGGGCTTAATGAGCAGTTCTTC. Protein product: CSVSGGLNEQFF.

The chain has TRBV3-1 and TRBJ2-3, with 11 bases lining up with TRBD2. Germline V gene data show CDR1 as LGHDT and CDR2 as YNNKEL (reference sequence). Trimming cost V 4 bases and J 3 bases; bases outside gene matches: 12. The CDR3 is 18 amino acids. This chain's CDR3 is CASSPTSGSHLWTDTQYF. The CDR3 coding sequence is TGTGCCAGCAGCCCCACTAGCGGGAGCCATCTATGGACAGATACGCAGTATTTT.

V gene TRBV7-9 combines with J gene TRBJ2-1; unclear D gene. Trimming cost V 5 bases and J 6 bases, with 8 bases left between them. CDR3 length equals 12 residues. CDR1 and CDR2 from the germline V gene are SEHNR and FQNEAQ (reference sequence). The CDR3 DNA reads TGTGCCAGCAGCCGTGACCGCAATGAGCAGTTCTTC. It translates to CASSRDRNEQFF.

Ten or more counts support this clonotype. The J gene is TRBJ2-5, the V gene TRBV20-1, with D possibly matching TRBD2 (6 bases). CDR3 size: 12 residues. The germline V and J ends were trimmed by 3 bases and 5 bases, with 10 bases remaining between them. Germline V gene sequence: CDR1 DFQATT, CDR2 SNEGSKA (reference sequence). The CDR3 DNA is TGCAGTGCTAGCCCAGCGGGTGAGACCCAGTACTTC. Protein: CSASPAGETQYF.

This clonotype came up a few times. This chain uses TRBV29-1 with TRBJ2-6, with 7 bases lining up with TRBD1. The CDR3 consists of 14 residues. The trim removed 7 bases at V and 1 base at J, leaving 4 bases unmatched. Germline-derived CDR1 and CDR2 are SQVTM and ANQGSEA. The CDR3 DNA is TGCAGCGCTTTGACAGGGTCTGGGGCCAACGTCCTGACTTTC. Translated, it gives CSALTGSGANVLTF. Supplemented by reference TRBV29-1 and TRBJ2-6, the full variable domain reads SAVISQKPSRDICQRGTSLTIQCQVDSQVTMMFWYRQQPGQSLTLIATANQGSEATYESGFVIDKFPISRPNLTFSTLTVSNMSPEDSSIYLCSALTGSGANVLTFGAGSRLTVL.

The chain joins TRBV4-3 to TRBJ2-2, with 8 bases identical to TRBD1. Per the germline V gene, CDR1 is LGHNA and CDR2 is YSLEER. J gave up 4 bases and V 0 bases, and 10 bases lay outside the gene matches. The CDR3 runs to 18 residues. The CDR3 loop reads CASSQEGQGALPTGELFF. DNA for the CDR3: TGCGCCAGCAGCCAAGAGGGGCAGGGGGCTCTTCCCACCGGGGAGCTGTTTTTT.